These 24 T cell receptor beta chains were all obtained from the same sample, sequenced in a study of T-cell memory formation after mild COVID-19. TCRdb ran MiXCR on the 5' RACE reads and lists one entry per CDR3 protein. Counted here are some 250,000 distinct CDR3 sequences, roughly a tenth occurring once; the ten biggest clones make up 22%. The sequenced sample consisted of PBMCs or a T cell subset sorted from them (not recorded which). These receptors were taken from a man aged 18 to 35 who had mild COVID-19 (a few samples of this study predate the infection). Cell type and time point are not known.

This clonotype occurred a few times. This chain connects TRBV10-3 to TRBJ2-7, with 10 bases fitting TRBD1. CDR1 ENHRY and CDR2 SYGVKD come from the germline V gene. Germline trimming cut 6 bases from V and 6 bases from J; bases unmatched to any gene: 8. The CDR3 is 14 amino acids. The CDR3 DNA reads as TGTGCCATCAGGGAGGGACAGGGGTTCGGCGAGCAGTACTTC. As protein: CAIREGQGFGEQYF.

This clonotype was picked up many times. The chain is built from TRBV5-1 and TRBJ2-5; no clear D gene. This CDR3 is built from 13 residues. Germline-derived CDR1 and CDR2 are SGHRS and YFSETQ. Trimming left V 4 bases short and J 2 bases short, with 9 bases between. CDR3 in DNA: TGCGCCAGCAGCCCGCTGGGACAAGAGACCCAGTACTTC. This sequence encodes CASSPLGQETQYF.

The rearrangement uses TRBV7-9 and TRBJ1-1; 8 nucleotides agree with TRBD1. Unmatched junction bases numbered 2, after V lost 1 base and J lost 10 bases. Germline CDR1 is SEHNR and CDR2 is FQNEAQ (reference sequence). This CDR3 is built from 12 residues. CDR3 region: CASSLDGTGAFF. CDR3 nucleotide sequence: TGTGCCAGCAGCTTAGACGGGACAGGAGCTTTCTTT.

The rearrangement joins TRBV7-9 to TRBJ1-2; TRBD1 aligns across 8 bases. With V trimmed by 7 bases and J by 6 bases, 1 base remained unmatched. The CDR3 is 11 amino acids. Germline loops: CDR1 SEHNR, CDR2 FQNEAQ (reference sequence). The CDR3 reads CASKTGDGYTF. The CDR3 bases are TGTGCCAGCAAGACAGGGGATGGCTACACCTTC.

This clonotype has at least ten counts. The V and J genes are TRBV7-2 and TRBJ2-2; possibly TRBD1 for D (5 bases). The CDR3 is made up of 17 amino acids. Germline CDR1 is SGHTA and CDR2 is FQGNSA. Trimming pared 2 bases from V and 1 base from J, leaving 14 bases between. CDR3 loop: CASSLYVRTLNTGELFF. CDR3 bases: TGTGCCAGCAGCTTATACGTTCGGACATTGAACACCGGGGAGCTGTTTTTT.

This clonotype came up a few times. The genes are TRBV27 and TRBJ1-1; 8 bases are shared with TRBD1. The CDR3 covers 15 residues. V lost 5 bases to trimming and J lost 1 base; unmatched junction nucleotides: 6. CDR1 and CDR2 (germline): MNHEY, SMNVEV (reference sequence). The CDR3 sequence: CASSTHGTGNTEAFF. CDR3 nucleotide sequence: TGTGCCAGCAGTACCCACGGGACAGGGAACACTGAAGCTTTCTTT.

This clonotype was seen at least ten times. This rearrangement joins TRBV14 to TRBJ1-1; 9 bases are a match to TRBD1. CDR3 length: 15 residues. V gave up 5 bases and J gave up 4 bases; unmatched junction bases: 8. Germline assignment: CDR1 SGHDN and CDR2 FVKESK. The CDR3 spells CASSSQGAQSTEAFF. The DNA for the CDR3 is TGTGCCAGCAGCTCACAGGGGGCGCAGAGCACTGAAGCTTTCTTT.

The table lists this clonotype with a few counts. The chain joins TRBV4-1 to TRBJ2-2; a possible D gene is TRBD1 (6 bases). The CDR3 extends over 17 amino acids. Trimming took off 1 base at V and 2 bases at J, with 14 bases between the two ends. The V gene's germline CDR1 is MGHRA and CDR2 YSYEKL. This chain's CDR3 is CASSQVGGGLNTGELFF. Written as DNA, the CDR3 is TGCGCCAGCAGCCAAGTTGGTGGGGGCCTCAACACCGGGGAGCTGTTTTTT.

This clonotype was counted between two and nine times. The chain joins TRBV4-3 to TRBJ2-3, with a weak D call TRBD1 (6 bases). The CDR3 totals 13 residues. Trimming took 0 bases from V and 7 from J, leaving 8 bases between them. CDR1 is LGHNA and CDR2 is YSLEER in the germline V gene. CDR3 nucleotides: TGCGCCAGCAGCCAAGAACAGGGCAATACGCAGTATTTT. Translation: CASSQEQGNTQYF.

This clonotype occurred many times. The rearrangement uses TRBV20-1 and TRBJ1-3, with 7 bases matching TRBD1. Germline loops: CDR1 DFQATT, CDR2 SNEGSKA (reference sequence). Trimming took 1 base from V and 12 from J; bases not matched to a gene: 9. This CDR3 has 13 residues. CDR3 loop: CSARARWDSDIYF. In DNA, the CDR3 is TGCAGTGCTAGAGCCCGGTGGGACAGCGACATATATTTT.

This sequence joins TRBV6-2 or TRBV6-3 and TRBJ1-5; no definite D call. The V gene's germline CDR1 is MNHEY and CDR2 SVGEGT. The CDR3 extends over 15 amino acids. V lost 2 bases, J lost 0 bases, and 8 bases lay in between. The chain's CDR3 is CASSYGRNSNQPQHF. CDR3 DNA: TGTGCCAGCAGTTACGGACGAAATAGCAATCAGCCCCAGCATTTT.

This clonotype has a handful of counts. The chain employs TRBV6-6 and TRBJ1-1; D call uncertain. This CDR3 region has 10 residues. Trimming removed 3 bases at V and 9 bases at J, with 5 bases between. Looked up from germline, CDR1 is MNHNY and CDR2 is SVGAGI (reference sequence). The CDR3 loop reads CASSYGQAFF. The CDR3 DNA follows: TGTGCCAGCAGTTATGGCCAAGCTTTCTTT.

The V and J genes are TRBV12-3 or TRBV12-4 and TRBJ2-7; TRBD1 matches 9 bases. The CDR3 totals 17 residues. After removal of 4 bases from V and 0 bases from J, the junction contained 10 bases not matched to a gene. The CDR3 region is CASSSIRTGAISYEQYF. As DNA, the CDR3 is TGTGCCAGCAGTTCAATTCGGACAGGGGCGATCTCCTACGAGCAGTACTTC.

The V gene is TRBV6-5, the J gene TRBJ1-2; TRBD1 aligns across 9 bases. After removal of 8 bases from V and 8 bases from J, the junction contained 15 bases not matched to a gene. The V gene's germline CDR1 is MNHEY and CDR2 SVGAGI. The CDR3 extends over 15 amino acids. Here the CDR3 DNA reads TGTGCCAGCGGGAAGGACAGGGGATTAGTTGTCGGCTACACCTTC. Its translation is CASGKDRGLVVGYTF.

The V call is TRBV21-1, the J call TRBJ1-2; TRBD1 is the table's D call, not checked against the DNA. TRBV21-1 is a pseudogene segment. This CDR3 region has 15 residues. The CDR3 DNA reads as TGTGCCAGCAGCAAATGGGGACAGGGGAAAAGTGGCTACACCTTC. Its protein is CASSKWGQGKSGYTF.

The CDR3 sequence is CASSQEWQYTDTQYF. Here the CDR3 DNA reads TGTGCCAGCAGCCAAGAATGGCAATACACAGATACGCAGTATTTT. J is TRBJ2-3 and V is TRBV3-1; D remains ambiguous. V was pared by 0 bases and J by 2 bases, with 9 bases between. The V gene's germline CDR1 is LGHDT and CDR2 YNNKEL (reference sequence). The CDR3 is 15 residues long.

This clonotype was counted many times. The chain joins TRBV12-3 or TRBV12-4 to TRBJ2-5, with D perhaps matching TRBD2 (5 bases). With 6 bases removed from V and 5 bases from J, the gap between germline ends came to 16 bases. The CDR3 runs to 14 residues. CDR3 DNA sequence: TGTGCCAGCAGACACACTATACGAGGGGAGACCCAGTACTTC. Translated: CASRHTIRGETQYF.

The table lists this clonotype with many counts. The chain links TRBV9 to TRBJ1-4; TRBD1 agrees at 7 bases. After removal of 3 bases from V and 4 bases from J, the junction contained 9 bases not matched to a gene. Germline CDR1 SGDLS, CDR2 YYNGEE. The CDR3 spans 16 residues. CDR3 DNA: TGTGCCAGCAGCGATCGAACAGGGGTCGGTAATGAAAAACTGTTTTTT. Translating gives CASSDRTGVGNEKLFF.

This clonotype was counted a few times. The CDR3 DNA follows: TGCGCCACTTCCCCGGGACAGGCGGCCGGGGAGCTGTTTTTT. Protein product: CATSPGQAAGELFF. The chain combines TRBV10-2 with TRBJ2-2; 8 nucleotides agree with TRBD1. Trimming took 10 bases from V and 6 from J; bases not matched to a gene: 10. The germline gives CDR1 WSHSY, CDR2 SAAADI. CDR3 length: 14 residues.

The chain uses TRBV6-2 or TRBV6-3 and TRBJ2-2; 9 nucleotides match TRBD1. The CDR3 spans 16 residues. V was pared by 5 bases and J by 3 bases, with 7 bases of the junction left unmatched. The V gene's germline CDR1 is MNHEY and CDR2 SVGEGT. The CDR3 reads CASSTRTGVHTGELFF. The CDR3 DNA reads TGTGCCAGCAGTACTCGGACAGGGGTTCACACCGGGGAGCTGTTTTTT.

This rearrangement joins TRBV5-6 to TRBJ2-1; D may be TRBD2 (7 bases). CDR1 is SGHDT and CDR2 is YYEEEE in the germline V gene. This CDR3 has 15 amino acids. V lost 2 bases to trimming and J lost 4 bases, with 13 bases between them. CDR3 bases: TGTGCCAGCAGCTTCGGGGGGCGGAGATACAATGAGCAGTTCTTC. It is translated as CASSFGGRRYNEQFF.

The chain is built from TRBV7-9 and TRBJ2-1, with TRBD1 as a possible D gene (7 bases). Looked up from germline, CDR1 is SEHNR and CDR2 is FQNEAQ (reference sequence). V lost 5 bases to trimming and J lost 6 bases, with 20 bases between them. The CDR3 consists of 16 residues. The CDR3, as DNA: TGTGCCAGCAGCCCAGGGGGGACCCAGAAATTCAATGAGCAGTTCTTC. Protein product: CASSPGGTQKFNEQFF.

The chain links TRBV5-1 to TRBJ2-3; TRBD2 matches 7 bases. From germline, CDR1 is SGHRS and CDR2 YFSETQ. V dropped 1 base and J dropped 5; count of bases not matched to a gene: 4. This CDR3 is built from 14 residues. The CDR3 region is CASSLIAGEDTQYF. In DNA, the CDR3 is TGCGCCAGCAGCTTGATCGCGGGGGAAGATACGCAGTATTTT. Full variable domain (remainder filled in from reference TRBV5-1 and TRBJ2-3): KAGVTQTPRYLIKTRGQQVTLSCSPISGHRSVSWYQQTPGQGLQFLFEYFSETQRNKGNFPGRFSGRQFSNSRSEMNVSTLELGDSALYLCASSLIAGEDTQYFGPGTRLTVL.

In its sample, this clonotype was seen a few times. The chain uses TRBV7-9 and TRBJ1-2; D not resolved. CDR3 length: 12 residues. Germline CDR1 and CDR2: SEHNR and FQNEAQ (reference sequence). The V and J ends lost 6 bases and 4 bases respectively, with 9 bases between them. CDR3 coding DNA: TGTGCCAGCAGAGAGGAGACCTATGGCTACACCTTC. Translating it yields CASREETYGYTF.